What follows is one T cell receptor (beta chain) and its context. This sample is drawn from a study of control samples from healthy donors and cancer patients. Data came from immunoSEQ multiplex PCR; TCRdb stores just in-frame clones and leaves some out. The repertoire holds some 130,000 clones, with about 93% as singletons. Germline loops: CDR1 SGHRS, CDR2 YFSETQ. This CDR3 is built from 14 residues. The V end was cut by 3 bases, the J end by 2 bases, with 10 bases between. Sequenced sample: PBMCs. The source of this sequence is a man in his forties or fifties with head and neck cancer. The rearrangement links TRBV5-1 to TRBJ2-3; no clear D. The DNA for the CDR3 is TGCGCCAGCAGCTCCGTTACCGCCACAGATACGCAGTATTTT. It encodes CASSSVTATDTQYF. The whole variable domain, filled in from reference TRBV5-1 and TRBJ2-3, reads KAGVTQTPRYLIKTRGQQVTLSCSPISGHRSVSWYQQTPGQGLQFLFEYFSETQRNKGNFPGRFSGRQFSNSRSEMNVSTLELGDSALYLCASSSVTATDTQYFGPGTRLTVL.